This TCR beta chain stems from a study of regulatory T cells in long-lasting Graves disease. As for the study in general: Graves' patients, newly diagnosed, had taken antithyroid drugs under 3 months.

Building the TCR beta libraries relied on iRepertoire HTBI primers, and CDR3 regions underwent Arm-PCR. Each CDR3 protein is one row after TCRdb ran MiXCR on the multiplex PCR reads. Here the sample spans some 340,000 distinct CDR3 sequences, approximately 12% being singletons. General study results and limits: TCR diversity was lower in persistent Graves' patients than in newly diagnosed ones.

This clonotype came up a few times. Its antigen is still unknown. Time point specified: newly diagnosed GD, antithyroid drugs for less than 3 months. RNA extracted from PBMCs served as the sequencing template. Trimming stripped 3 bases from V and 5 bases from J, with 7 bases between. This CDR3 comprises 13 residues. CDR1 and CDR2 (germline): SGHTA, FQGNSA. This sample also appeared in a second study, on T cells in Graves' hyperthyroidism and ophthalmopathy. That source notes: Hyperthyroidism had been newly diagnosed in patients aged 18 to 65, and its duration was under 2 months.

This specimen was peripheral blood mononuclear cells (PBMCs), taken at new diagnosis, from a patient treated with antithyroid drugs. This sequence was found in a woman between 18 and 29 years old with Graves disease. The chain combines TRBV7-2 with TRBJ2-2; no definite D call. The chain's CDR3 is CASSLMGTGELFF. In DNA form, the CDR3 reads TGTGCCAGCAGCTTGATGGGTACCGGGGAGCTGTTTTTT. Combining the CDR3 with reference TRBV7-2 and TRBJ2-2 gives the whole variable domain GAGVSQSPSNKVTEKGKDVELRCDPISGHTALYWYRQSLGQGLEFLIYFQGNSAPDKSGLPSDRFSAERTGGSVSTLTIQRTQQEDSAVYLCASSLMGTGELFFGEGSRLTVL.